This TCR beta chain stems from a study of T cell repertoires in cytomegalovirus infection. About the study: Signatures in public TCR beta sequences pointed to both CMV infection and matching HLA type. Study conclusions and caveats: CMV-specific HLA-C-restricted TCR beta clonotypes dominated the ex vivo response. Cumulative frequency (of public TCR beta family members) identified carriers of CMV plus the relevant HLA.

This clonotype occurred a few times. Antigen: not known. From the reads, TCRdb called clonotypes with MiXCR, one entry per CDR3 protein. The sample carries about 740,000 distinct CDR3 sequences, 35% to 45% recorded once. The TCR originated in a human donor in good health (CMV status not recorded). Some clones in this sample may be carry-over from other donors' samples. The specimen was PBMCs.

Written as DNA, the CDR3 is TGTGCCAGCAGCTTGGGGGCGCACACCGGGGAGCTGTTTTTT. As protein: CASSLGAHTGELFF. The chain carries TRBV11-2 and TRBJ2-2, with D tentatively TRBD1 (6 bases). The V gene lost 3 bases and the J gene lost 3 bases, with 8 bases spanning the gap. This CDR3 is built from 14 residues. CDR1 is SGHAT and CDR2 is FQNNGV in the germline V gene.